This T cell receptor (beta chain) was sequenced in a study of breast tumors, draining lymph nodes, adjacent tissues. TCRdb itself ran the multiplex PCR reads through MiXCR, one entry per CDR3 protein. The sample lists about 140,000 distinct CDR3 sequences; 30% to 35% were seen once. Concerning this clonotype itself: Its target is not known.

The CDR3 extends over 14 amino acids. Trimming took 8 bases from V and 2 from J; bases not matched to a gene: 4. Breast cancer patients provided tissue from their axillary draining lymph nodes. Study observations and caveats: Compared with lymph nodes, tumors were less diverse; compared with nontumor tissue, more. The data were judged consistent with most tumor T cells coming from lymph node and expanding in tumor. Data only fit, rather than demonstrated, lymph node origin of most tumor T cells.

The sample taken for sequencing was axillary lymph node tissue. J is TRBJ1-1 and V is TRBV12-3 or TRBV12-4, with 11 bases matching TRBD1. The TCR originated in a female donor with breast cancer. Some clones in this sample may be carry-over from other donors' samples. The CDR3 is CASGGTGGNTEAFF. CDR3 in DNA: TGTGCCAGCGGGGGGACAGGGGGAAACACTGAAGCTTTCTTT.